This T cell receptor (beta chain) was found in a study of blood T cells in healthy people across ages. General study findings and limits: Donor CMV infection status was unknown, possibly confounding age-related changes in expanded clonotypes. A roughly linear fall in TCR beta diversity per million T cells was seen with increasing age.

Sample-barcoded 5' priming and a J-beta primer mix drove a second PCR of roughly 7 to 11 cycles. TCRdb re-called the 5' RACE reads with MiXCR, one entry per CDR3 protein. The top ten hold over 2.5% of the sample, which has hundreds of thousands of distinct CDR3 sequences, 25% to 30% seen once. This clonotype was picked up a small number of times. Its antigen is unidentified. Germline CDR1 is LGHDT and CDR2 is YNNKEL (reference sequence). Trimming took 6 bases from V and 1 from J, leaving 13 bases between them. The CDR3 has 14 amino acids. This same sample was also taken into another study, of T cells of mothers and their children.

The gene calls are TRBV3-1 and TRBJ2-7, with D perhaps TRBD2 (6 bases). Sequencing used blood. This receptor was obtained from a boy between 10 and 17 years old in good health. CDR3 sequence reads: CASRPRGISYEQYF. The CDR3 nucleotides read TGTGCCAGCAGACCCCGGGGGATTTCCTACGAGCAGTACTTC.